This T cell receptor beta chain was documented in a study of T-cell reconstitution after alpha-beta-depleted transplantation in children. Study-wide points: At around two months after transplant, the alpha-beta T cells were reportedly derived from several hundred expanded clones that came from non-depleted graft cells. After one year, T-cell counts and TCRbeta diversity mostly came from new T cells.

Unique molecular identifiers were incorporated during preparation of the TCRbeta library. TCRdb passed the PCR reads through MiXCR, listing each CDR3 protein once. The data show fewer than 550,000 distinct CDR3 sequences, with 15% to 20% seen just once and less than 30% held by the top ten. This clonotype was counted at least ten times. The antigen is undetermined. This CDR3 has 13 amino acids. Germline trimming cut 5 bases from V and 5 bases from J; bases unmatched to any gene: 5. This chain uses TRBV12-3 or TRBV12-4 with TRBJ1-2; TRBD1 matches 7 bases. This TCR was recovered from a boy younger than two who had a stem cell transplant for Wiskott-Aldrich syndrome, so the T cells may come from the graft donor. The sample consisted of PBMCs, mostly from graft donor cells, taken 360 days after TCRalphabeta/CD19-depleted stem cell transplant. The CDR3 bases are TGTGCCAGCAGTCCCCGGACAGGTTATGGCTACACCTTC. Amino acid sequence: CASSPRTGYGYTF.